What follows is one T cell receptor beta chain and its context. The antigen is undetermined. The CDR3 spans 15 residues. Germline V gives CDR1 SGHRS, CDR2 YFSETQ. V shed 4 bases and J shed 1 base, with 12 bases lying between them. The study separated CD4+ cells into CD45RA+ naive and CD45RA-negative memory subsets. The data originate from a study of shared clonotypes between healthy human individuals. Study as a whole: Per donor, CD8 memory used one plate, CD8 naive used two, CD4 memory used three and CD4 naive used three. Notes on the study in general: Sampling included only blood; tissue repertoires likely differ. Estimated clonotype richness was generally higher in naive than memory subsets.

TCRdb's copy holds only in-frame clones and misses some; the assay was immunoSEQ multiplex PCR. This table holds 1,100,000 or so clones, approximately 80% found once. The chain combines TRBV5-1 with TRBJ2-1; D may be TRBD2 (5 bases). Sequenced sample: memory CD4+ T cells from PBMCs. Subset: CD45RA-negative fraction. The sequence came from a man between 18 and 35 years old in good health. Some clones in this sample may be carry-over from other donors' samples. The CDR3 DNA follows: TGCGCCAGCAGCCCAGAGGGTAGATCCTACAATGAGCAGTTCTTC. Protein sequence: CASSPEGRSYNEQFF.